This T cell receptor beta chain was obtained from a study of T cell changes during pregnancy in multiple sclerosis. The method was immunoSEQ multiplex PCR; TCRdb's version includes in-frame clones alone and lacks a portion of them. This sample has 40,000 or so clones, with about 88% found just once. The receptor was derived from a female donor with multiple sclerosis, enrolled in a pregnancy study. The material sequenced was CD8+ T cells from peripheral blood mononuclear cells, taken in the first trimester of pregnancy.

The CDR3 sequence: CASRGGGSNEQFF. CDR3 DNA: TGCGCCAGCAGGGGAGGGGGGTCGAATGAGCAGTTCTTC. This chain uses TRBV5-1 with TRBJ2-1, with D maybe TRBD2 (7 bases). This CDR3 region has 13 residues. Trimming pared 5 bases from V and 7 bases from J, leaving 13 bases between. CDR1 is SGHRS and CDR2 is YFSETQ in the germline V gene.